The 29 T cell receptor beta chains presented below share a single source sample, sequenced in a study of T cell responses to AZD1222 COVID-19 vaccine (dated by TCRdb to the early 2020s). The library was generated by the immunoSEQ multiplex PCR assay. The source is immuneACCESS, and TCRdb retained only in-frame sequences with V and J called. Part of the clones is not carried over; for the studies checked, unresolved V genes explain less than half of this, and the remainder is unexplained. The sample table records over 120,000 clones; about 92% of these occur just once. Jointly, the top ten make up 7.5% to 9.5% of the sample. The time point label, read with the paper, signifies: baseline before first vaccination. Sequencing was performed on peripheral blood, taken on day 0 of AZD1222 vaccination. These receptors were collected from an adult in good health.

J is TRBJ2-3 and V is TRBV7-9; D possibly corresponds to TRBD1 (5 bases). Deletions cut 5 bases from V and 6 bases from J, with 18 bases between. The CDR3 extends over 15 amino acids. The germline V gene has CDR1 SEHNR and CDR2 FQNEAQ (reference sequence). The CDR3 loop reads CASSQHDSSVDTQYF. Here the CDR3 DNA reads TGTGCCAGCAGCCAGCACGACAGCTCCGTGGATACGCAGTATTTT. The full variable domain, completed using reference TRBV7-9 and TRBJ2-3, is DTGVSQNPRHKITKRGQNVTFRCDPISEHNRLYWYRQTLGQGPEFLTYFQNEAQLEKSRLLSDRFSAERPKGSFSTLEIQRTEQGDSAMYLCASSQHDSSVDTQYFGPGTRLTVL.

To note about this clone: Its ends do not fully match the called genes, so a read error is possible. V usage is TRBV28 and J usage is TRBJ1-1; TRBD1 aligns across 8 bases. This CDR3 has 14 residues. Germline-derived CDR1 and CDR2 are MDHEN and SYDVKM. The CDR3 nucleotides read TGTGCCAACAGTCCCTGGACAGGGCAAGCTGAAGCTTTCTTT. Amino acids: CANSPWTGQAEAFF.

A single count supports this clone. The CDR3 sequence: CASSSIQDGPQHF. DNA for the CDR3: TGTGCCAGCAGCTCAATCCAGGACGGCCCACAGCATTTT. This chain connects TRBV7-2 to TRBJ1-5; the D is unclear. In germline, CDR1 is SGHTA, CDR2 FQGNSA. There are 13 residues in the CDR3. The ends were cut back, 4 bases at V and 13 bases at J, with 17 bases in the middle.

This chain joins TRBV7-2 and TRBJ2-3; 9 bases are a match to TRBD2. Germline V gene data show CDR1 as SGHTA and CDR2 as FQGNSA. J gave up 5 bases and V 5 bases, and 8 bases lay outside the gene matches. CDR3 size: 15 residues. The CDR3 loop is CASSQPTSGLDTQYF. The CDR3 DNA sequence: TGTGCCAGCAGCCAACCGACTAGCGGCTTAGATACGCAGTATTTT.

This clone was detected once. Sequence at one end of the junction differs from germline and may be a read error. The chain employs TRBV7-9 and TRBJ1-5, with D possibly matching TRBD1 (6 bases). Per germline, CDR1 SEHNR and CDR2 FQNEAQ (reference sequence). This CDR3 contains 13 residues. The CDR3: CASSVAGDQPQHF. In DNA, the CDR3 is TGTGCCAGCAGCGTAGCAGGGGATCAGCCCCAGCATTTT.

The chain has TRBV27 and TRBJ1-1; TRBD1 matches 7 bases. Germline values: CDR1 MNHEY, CDR2 SMNVEV (reference sequence). J was trimmed by 0 bases and V by 8 bases; bases with no gene match: 9. The CDR3 runs to 15 residues. The CDR3 bases are TGTGCCAGCCGGCGGAGACAGGGAATGAACACTGAAGCTTTCTTT. This codes for CASRRRQGMNTEAFF.

This clone showed up just once. Distinct nucleotide sequences in the sample also encode this CDR3. V and J are TRBV19 and TRBJ1-5, with no clear D. The germline gives CDR1 LNHDA, CDR2 SQIVND (reference sequence). With 1 base removed from V and 6 bases from J, the gap between germline ends came to 4 bases. The CDR3 covers 12 residues. As DNA, the CDR3 is TGTGCCAGTAGTATAGGGGTTCAGCCCCAGCATTTT. Its protein is CASSIGVQPQHF.

The rearrangement links TRBV11-3 to TRBJ1-6; D possibly corresponds to TRBD1 (5 bases). Per the germline V gene, CDR1 is SGHNT and CDR2 is YENEEA. The ends were cut back, 5 bases at V and 7 bases at J, with 12 bases in the middle. The CDR3 sequence is 14 residues long. The CDR3 region is CASSGIGGNSPLHF. The CDR3 DNA sequence: TGTGCCAGCAGCGGGATCGGGGGAAATTCACCCCTCCACTTT.

The chain joins TRBV27 to TRBJ1-6; possibly TRBD1 for D (6 bases). Germline lookup yields CDR1 MNHEY and CDR2 SMNVEV (reference sequence). With 3 bases removed from V and 4 bases from J, the gap between germline ends came to 10 bases. The CDR3 is 15 residues long. DNA for the CDR3: TGTGCCAGCAGTTTCTCACAGGGTTATAATTCACCCCTCCACTTT. Translated, it gives CASSFSQGYNSPLHF.

This rearrangement joins TRBV19 to TRBJ1-6; TRBD1 matches at 7 bases. The CDR3 length is 14 residues. Per the germline V gene, CDR1 is LNHDA and CDR2 is SQIVND (reference sequence). Unmatched junction bases numbered 12, after V lost 9 bases and J lost 10 bases. CDR3 coding DNA: TGTGCCAGCGCCCCCGGGACAGTCGGATCACCCCTCCACTTT. This gives the protein CASAPGTVGSPLHF.

The chain employs TRBV7-3 and TRBJ2-3, with D perhaps assigned TRBD1 or TRBD2 (5 bases each). V was cut by 5 bases and J by 6 bases, with 15 bases left in between. Germline assignment: CDR1 SGHTA and CDR2 FQGTGA. The CDR3 covers 14 residues. The CDR3 loop is CASSRGAGSDTQYF. CDR3 DNA sequence: TGTGCCAGCAGCCGAGGGGCAGGGTCCGATACGCAGTATTTT.

The CDR3 reads CASRPSGDPYEQYF. The CDR3, as DNA: TGTGCCAGCAGGCCCTCGGGGGATCCTTACGAGCAGTACTTC. This rearrangement joins TRBV5-4 to TRBJ2-7; D possibly corresponds to TRBD2 (6 bases). CDR1 SGHNT and CDR2 YYREEE come from the germline V gene (reference sequence). The CDR3 consists of 14 residues. Trimming removed 5 bases from V and 4 bases from J, with 16 bases in between.

This rearrangement joins TRBV20-1 to TRBJ2-7; D is uncertain. V lost 1 base, J lost 5 bases, and 6 bases lay in between. The CDR3 consists of 11 residues. The germline V gene encodes CDR1 DFQATT and CDR2 SNEGSKA (reference sequence). The CDR3 coding sequence is TGCAGTGCTAGAGGTATGAACGAGCAGTACTTC. Translation gives CSARGMNEQYF.

This chain uses TRBV7-8 with TRBJ1-5; no clear D gene. Per germline, CDR1 SGHVS and CDR2 FQNEAQ. The germline V and J ends were trimmed by 5 bases and 2 bases, with 19 bases remaining between them. This CDR3 spans 17 amino acids. CDR3 nucleotides: TGTGCCAGCAGCCCCACCCGCCTGAGGTCCCGCAATCAGCCCCAGCATTTT. Translation: CASSPTRLRSRNQPQHF.

The chain uses TRBV10-3 and TRBJ1-6; TRBD1 is a possible D gene (5 bases). With 0 bases removed from V and 10 bases from J, the gap between germline ends came to 16 bases. The CDR3 runs to 16 residues. Per the germline V gene, CDR1 is ENHRY and CDR2 is SYGVKD. CDR3 bases: TGTGCCATCAGTGAGTCGAGTCCAGGGAGGAACTCACCCCTCCACTTT. Translated: CAISESSPGRNSPLHF.

The chain recombines TRBV5-1 with TRBJ1-4; possible D gene TRBD1, 5 bases. V was trimmed by 0 bases and J by 5 bases, leaving 14 bases between them. The CDR3 contains 16 residues. Germline V gene lookup returns CDR1 SGHRS and CDR2 YFSETQ. CDR3 sequence (DNA): TGCGCCAGCAGCTTGGCCAGGACAAAAACAAATGAAAAACTGTTTTTT. Protein product: CASSLARTKTNEKLFF.

The chain employs TRBV5-5 and TRBJ1-4, with D perhaps TRBD1 (6 bases). The V end lost 4 bases, the J end lost 13 bases, and 29 bases lay between the germline ends. Germline-derived CDR1 and CDR2 are SGHKS and YYEKEE (reference sequence). This CDR3 is 17 amino acids long. The CDR3 here is CASSSKNPGHPGVGLFF. CDR3 sequence (DNA): TGTGCCAGCAGCAGCAAGAACCCGGGACACCCCGGGGTAGGACTGTTTTTT.

V and J are TRBV10-1 and TRBJ1-1; a possible D gene is TRBD1 (6 bases). CDR3 size: 12 residues. Trimming took off 10 bases at V and 3 bases at J, with 12 bases between the two ends. Germline CDR1 and CDR2: WNHNN and SYGVQD (reference sequence). In DNA, the CDR3 is TGCGCCATCAACCCAGGGGACACTGAAGCTTTCTTT. Amino acids: CAINPGDTEAFF.

This clone was counted once. V is TRBV5-1 and J is TRBJ1-5; 10 nucleotides match TRBD1. Trimming took 4 bases from V and 4 from J; bases not matched to a gene: 2. Germline-derived CDR1 and CDR2 are SGHRS and YFSETQ. The CDR3 is 14 amino acids. CDR3 in DNA: TGCGCCAGCAGCCGGGGACAGGGGAATCAGCCCCAGCATTTT. Translated, it gives CASSRGQGNQPQHF.

This chain links TRBV7-2 with TRBJ1-5; possible D gene TRBD1, 6 bases. This CDR3 is 15 amino acids long. Germline V gene lookup returns CDR1 SGHTA and CDR2 FQGNSA. Trimming took 1 base from V and 3 from J, leaving 10 bases between them. In DNA form, the CDR3 reads TGTGCCAGCAGCTTAGAGACAGGCAACAATCAGCCCCAGCATTTT. The encoded protein is CASSLETGNNQPQHF.

The CDR3 spells CASSQSSGGAVAYEQYF. The CDR3 DNA is TGCGCCAGCAGCCAGTCCTCGGGGGGGGCAGTCGCATACGAGCAGTACTTC. The chain is built from TRBV4-1 and TRBJ2-7; 8 nucleotides agree with TRBD2. Germline loops: CDR1 MGHRA, CDR2 YSYEKL. The CDR3 extends over 17 amino acids. V gave up 3 bases and J gave up 4 bases; unmatched junction bases: 14.

The chain links TRBV4-1 to TRBJ2-2, with 7 bases matching TRBD1. The CDR3 sequence is 14 residues long. Germline trimming cut 4 bases from V and 5 bases from J; bases unmatched to any gene: 4. The germline CDR1 and CDR2 sequences are MGHRA and YSYEKL. The DNA of the CDR3 is TGCGCCAGCAGCCTAACAGGGGATACCGGGGAGCTGTTTTTT. It encodes CASSLTGDTGELFF.

The chain carries TRBV9 and TRBJ2-5; D not certain. There are 14 residues in the CDR3. CDR1 SGDLS and CDR2 YYNGEE come from the germline V gene. Trimming took off 5 bases at V and 2 bases at J, with 13 bases between the two ends. CDR3 DNA: TGTGCCAGCAGTCCCATGCTAGGGCAAGAGACCCAGTACTTC. Translation gives CASSPMLGQETQYF.

V is TRBV7-6 and J is TRBJ1-1; 7 bases fit TRBD1. Germline lookup yields CDR1 SGHVS and CDR2 FNYEAQ. CDR3 length: 14 residues. V was clipped by 5 bases and J by 0 bases; unmatched bases: 3. CDR3 protein: CASSPQGMNTEAFF. DNA for the CDR3: TGTGCCAGCAGCCCACAGGGGATGAACACTGAAGCTTTCTTT.

The chain employs TRBV6-1 and TRBJ1-4; weak D call: TRBD1 (5 bases). Trimming shortened V by 3 bases and J by 3 bases, and 14 bases separated the two germline ends. The length of the CDR3 is 16 residues. Germline loops: CDR1 MNHNS, CDR2 SASEGT. The CDR3 nucleotides read TGTGCCAGCAGTGAGAATCCAGGGTGGGCTAATGAAAAACTGTTTTTT. This encodes CASSENPGWANEKLFF.

V usage is TRBV29-1 and J usage is TRBJ1-2; 9 bases fit TRBD1. CDR1 and CDR2 (germline): SQVTM, ANQGSEA. The CDR3 extends over 12 amino acids. Trimming cost V 3 bases and J 5 bases; bases outside gene matches: 1. CDR3 DNA sequence: TGCAGCGTTGAGGACAGGGGTTATGGCTACACCTTC. It yields the protein CSVEDRGYGYTF.

The chain is built from TRBV5-5 and TRBJ2-5, with D unclear. Trimming took off 1 base at V and 0 bases at J, with 7 bases between the two ends. Germline CDR1 is SGHKS and CDR2 is YYEKEE (reference sequence). The CDR3 is 14 residues long. CDR3: CASSLPRYQETQYF. The CDR3 coding sequence is TGTGCCAGCAGCTTGCCTCGGTACCAAGAGACCCAGTACTTC.

A single count supports this clone. The V call is TRBV9, the J call TRBJ2-2; D unresolved. Per the germline V gene, CDR1 is SGDLS and CDR2 is YYNGEE. The V end lost 0 bases, the J end lost 0 bases, and 3 bases lay between the germline ends. The length of the CDR3 is 14 residues. CDR3 amino acids: CASSVGANTGELFF. The CDR3, as DNA: TGTGCCAGCAGCGTAGGGGCGAACACCGGGGAGCTGTTTTTT.

The chain couples TRBV7-3 to TRBJ1-4, with no clear D. Trimming removed 5 bases at V and 8 bases at J, with 12 bases between. The CDR3 covers 13 residues. Germline CDR1 SGHTA, CDR2 FQGTGA. DNA of the CDR3: TGTGCCAGCAGCGTGGGCGCCGGGGAAAAACTGTTTTTT. Amino acids: CASSVGAGEKLFF. Variable domain in full (rest from reference TRBV7-3 and TRBJ1-4): GAGVSQTPSNKVTEKGKYVELRCDPISGHTALYWYRQSLGQGPEFLIYFQGTGAADDSGLPNDRFFAVRPEGSVSTLKIQRTERGDSAVYLCASSVGAGEKLFFGSGTQLSVL.